The sequence of this TCR beta chain was determined in a study of blood T cell repertoires in COVID-19. Study-wide background: The study drew acute and convalescent COVID-19 samples from the United States, Italy and Spain. In each case, the material was cDNA or gDNA derived from T cells, B-cell-depleted T cells, or PBMCs.

Per the original methods: Amplified reference gene primers provided the basis for estimating nucleated cell counts. This table comes from immunoSEQ multiplex PCR, and its TCRdb copy is limited to in-frame clones, with some not included. That table supplies the V and J calls and clone size; D and trimming were determined from the DNA. The sample records some 190,000 clones, around 88% being singletons. The TCR was taken from a man younger than 30 with active or convalescent COVID-19. The specimen sequenced was peripheral blood.

The CDR3 DNA reads as TGTGCCAGCTCACCAACAGAGAACTATGGCTACACCTTC. It codes for CASSPTENYGYTF. The chain links TRBV18 to TRBJ1-2; D is unclear. V was shortened by 2 bases and J by 2 bases, with 6 bases between the two germline ends. The CDR3 loop spans 13 amino acids. Per germline, CDR1 KGHSH and CDR2 LQKENI.